A single sample gave rise to the 24 T cell receptor beta chains below, sequenced in a study of T cell changes during pregnancy in multiple sclerosis. Sequenced by immunoSEQ multiplex PCR; TCRdb stores in-frame clones only, minus some. The table has just under 50,000 clones, roughly 95% seen once. The source material was CD4+ T cells from peripheral blood mononuclear cells, sampled in the third trimester of pregnancy. Every receptor here comes from a female donor with multiple sclerosis, enrolled in a pregnancy study.

The V gene is TRBV5-4, the J gene TRBJ2-2, with a possible D match to TRBD2 (6 bases). V lost 3 bases and J lost 6, with 18 bases in between. Germline V gives CDR1 SGHNT, CDR2 YYREEE (reference sequence). This CDR3 is built from 16 residues. CDR3 DNA: TGTGCCAGCAGCTCCAGCGCGGGGTCGAAGGCCGGGGAGCTGTTTTTT. Translating it yields CASSSSAGSKAGELFF.

This rearrangement joins TRBV4-1 to TRBJ2-1; 15 nucleotides align to TRBD2. CDR3 length equals 16 residues. Germline lookup yields CDR1 MGHRA and CDR2 YSYEKL. Trimming cost V 4 bases and J 7 bases; bases outside gene matches: 5. The CDR3 loop is CASSLRGTSGRNEQFF. DNA of the CDR3: TGCGCCAGCAGCCTGCGAGGGACTAGCGGGAGGAATGAGCAGTTCTTC.

The rearrangement uses TRBV6-5 and TRBJ1-1; no clear D. The CDR3 has 14 amino acids. CDR1 MNHEY and CDR2 SVGAGI come from the germline V gene. The V gene lost 7 bases and the J gene lost 0 bases, with 12 bases spanning the gap. This chain's CDR3 is CASTLDGVNTEAFF. CDR3 coding DNA: TGTGCCAGCACTTTAGACGGGGTGAACACTGAAGCTTTCTTT.

The CDR3, as DNA: TGTGCCAGCAGCCGGGATAAAGCGGCGGGTGAAAAACTGTTTTTT. Amino acids: CASSRDKAAGEKLFF. This sequence joins TRBV27 and TRBJ1-4; D unclear. This CDR3 contains 15 residues. Germline assignment: CDR1 MNHEY and CDR2 SMNVEV (reference sequence). The V and J ends lost 6 bases and 7 bases respectively, with 18 bases between them.

This sequence joins TRBV27 and TRBJ2-2; TRBD2 matches at 10 bases. Germline lookup yields CDR1 MNHEY and CDR2 SMNVEV (reference sequence). The CDR3 length is 15 residues. V shed 4 bases, J shed 7 bases, and the junction held 6 bases outside the gene matches. CDR3 in amino acids: CASSSGTSAVGELFF. For the CDR3, the DNA is TGTGCCAGCAGTTCCGGGACTAGCGCGGTCGGGGAGCTGTTTTTT.

The chain couples TRBV7-9 to TRBJ1-5; 7 nucleotides agree with TRBD1. The CDR3 runs 16 residues. Germline V lookup: CDR1 SEHNR, CDR2 FQNEAQ (reference sequence). The J segment lost 2 bases and the V segment lost 4 bases, leaving 8 bases of the junction unmatched. The CDR3: CASSSFRQGGNQPQHF. CDR3 coding DNA: TGTGCCAGCAGCTCCTTCAGACAGGGTGGCAATCAGCCCCAGCATTTT. Full variable domain (rest looked up from reference TRBV7-9 and TRBJ1-5): DTGVSQNPRHKITKRGQNVTFRCDPISEHNRLYWYRQTLGQGPEFLTYFQNEAQLEKSRLLSDRFSAERPKGSFSTLEIQRTEQGDSAMYLCASSSFRQGGNQPQHFGDGTRLSIL.

The CDR3 sequence is CASSQEVTSTLFQETQYF. CDR3 bases: TGTGCCAGCAGCCAAGAAGTGACTAGCACCCTATTCCAAGAGACCCAGTACTTC. This rearrangement joins TRBV4-2 to TRBJ2-5; 7 nucleotides match TRBD2. After removal of 0 bases from V and 1 base from J, the junction contained 11 bases not matched to a gene. This CDR3 spans 18 amino acids. Germline CDR1 is LGHNA and CDR2 is YNFKEQ.

The CDR3 nucleotides are TGTGCCAGCAGTGACAGGGTTAGTTCACCCCTCCACTTT. It codes for CASSDRVSSPLHF. The gene calls are TRBV6-5 and TRBJ1-6, with 7 bases identical to TRBD1. Unmatched junction bases numbered 4, after V lost 5 bases and J lost 9 bases. This CDR3 is 13 amino acids long. The germline V gene has CDR1 MNHEY and CDR2 SVGAGI.

The chain uses TRBV5-6 and TRBJ1-2; TRBD1 matches 8 bases. J was trimmed by 2 bases and V by 0 bases; bases with no gene match: 3. The CDR3 has 15 amino acids. CDR1 is SGHDT, CDR2 YYEEEE, per germline. CDR3 DNA sequence: TGTGCCAGCAGCTTGGTCCGACAGGGGAACTATGGCTACACCTTC. It is translated as CASSLVRQGNYGYTF.

This clone came up once. The rearrangement joins TRBV28 to TRBJ2-5; D might be TRBD2 (5 bases). The CDR3 is made up of 17 amino acids. The V gene lost 5 bases and the J gene lost 5 bases, with 24 bases spanning the gap. Germline CDR1 and CDR2: MDHEN and SYDVKM. CDR3 in DNA: TGTGCCAGCAGTCTCCCGGCCGGACTGGGCGCCAGGGAGACCCAGTACTTC. Residues: CASSLPAGLGARETQYF.

The CDR3 nucleotides read TGTGCCAGCTCACCAGAGGCAGAGACCCAGTACTTC. As protein: CASSPEAETQYF. The J gene is TRBJ2-5, the V gene TRBV18; unclear D gene. Trimming cost V 2 bases and J 4 bases, with 5 bases left between them. CDR1 KGHSH and CDR2 LQKENI come from the germline V gene. This CDR3 is 12 amino acids long.

The chain uses TRBV19 and TRBJ1-1; D is unresolved. This CDR3 spans 13 amino acids. The V end was cut by 3 bases, the J end by 0 bases, with 5 bases between. Germline V CDR1 and CDR2: LNHDA, SQIVND (reference sequence). Written as DNA, the CDR3 is TGTGCCAGTAGTATCTTCCTGAACACTGAAGCTTTCTTT. As protein: CASSIFLNTEAFF.

This clone was recorded only once. V and J are TRBV28 and TRBJ2-2, with 8 bases lining up with TRBD1. The J segment lost 4 bases and the V segment lost 1 base, leaving 5 bases of the junction unmatched. Germline lookup yields CDR1 MDHEN and CDR2 SYDVKM. This CDR3 is 16 amino acids long. The CDR3 DNA follows: TGTGCCAGCAGTTTATATGCTACAGGGGGCACCGGGGAGCTGTTTTTT. Its translation is CASSLYATGGTGELFF.

This clone was counted between two and nine times. The chain uses TRBV9 and TRBJ1-3; the match to TRBD1 covers 9 bases. This CDR3 region has 14 residues. The V gene's germline CDR1 is SGDLS and CDR2 YYNGEE. V was pared by 3 bases and J by 2 bases, with 0 bases of the junction left unmatched. The CDR3 coding sequence is TGTGCCAGCAGCGGGACAGGGGCTGGAAACACCATATATTTT. This translates into CASSGTGAGNTIYF. Full variable domain (rest looked up from reference TRBV9 and TRBJ1-3): DSGVTQTPKHLITATGQRVTLRCSPRSGDLSVYWYQQSLDQGLQFLIQYYNGEERAKGNILERFSAQQFPDLHSELNLSSLELGDSALYFCASSGTGAGNTIYFGEGSWLTVV.

This clone was picked up a small number of times. V gene TRBV14 combines with J gene TRBJ2-2; 7 nucleotides align to TRBD1. The germline gives CDR1 SGHDN, CDR2 FVKESK. The CDR3 runs 17 residues. With 4 bases clipped from V and 4 bases from J, the junction kept 12 bases outside the gene matches. The CDR3 DNA reads as TGTGCCAGCAGCCCTCGTGACAGGGTGATTGGCACCGGGGAGCTGTTTTTT. Amino acids: CASSPRDRVIGTGELFF.

The chain combines TRBV4-3 with TRBJ1-5; D may be TRBD1 (6 bases). Trimming took 1 base from V and 6 from J, leaving 13 bases between them. The CDR3 length is 15 residues. Germline CDR1 is LGHNA and CDR2 is YSLEER. In DNA form, the CDR3 reads TGCGCCAGCAGCCAAGCAAGACAGGCCGGTCAGCCCCAGCATTTT. Translating gives CASSQARQAGQPQHF.

The genes are TRBV18 and TRBJ2-3; 8 bases agree with TRBD2. J was trimmed by 2 bases and V by 3 bases; bases with no gene match: 4. Germline values: CDR1 KGHSH, CDR2 LQKENI. CDR3 length: 15 amino acids. The CDR3 DNA reads TGTGCCAGCTCACCGGGCGGGGGGATCACAGATACGCAGTATTTT. Translated, it gives CASSPGGGITDTQYF.

This sequence joins TRBV18 and TRBJ1-2, with 8 bases aligning to TRBD1. CDR1 is KGHSH, CDR2 LQKENI, per germline. Unmatched junction bases numbered 5, after V lost 6 bases and J lost 2 bases. The CDR3 spans 14 residues. The CDR3 DNA is TGTGCCAGCTCTCGGGGACAGGAGAACTATGGCTACACCTTC. The encoded protein is CASSRGQENYGYTF.

This sequence joins TRBV7-6 and TRBJ2-3; D not resolved. V shed 5 bases and J shed 0 bases, with 12 bases lying between them. Looked up from germline, CDR1 is SGHVS and CDR2 is FNYEAQ. The CDR3 has 15 amino acids. The CDR3 here is CASSQPGVSTDTQYF. The DNA for the CDR3 is TGTGCCAGCAGCCAGCCTGGAGTAAGCACAGATACGCAGTATTTT.

The rearrangement joins TRBV4-3 to TRBJ1-2; possible D gene TRBD1, 6 bases. In germline, CDR1 is LGHNA, CDR2 YSLEER. The CDR3 spans 15 residues. Trimming pared 0 bases from V and 4 bases from J, leaving 12 bases between. CDR3 sequence: CASSQEDGQIYGYTF. In DNA, the CDR3 is TGCGCCAGCAGCCAAGAAGACGGACAGATCTATGGCTACACCTTC.

The rearrangement joins TRBV2 to TRBJ1-3, with TRBD1 matching 8 bases. V lost 6 bases to trimming and J lost 2 bases; unmatched junction nucleotides: 3. The germline gives CDR1 SNHLY, CDR2 FYNNEI. The CDR3 contains 14 residues. CDR3 region: CASRTGETGNTIYF. In nucleotides, the CDR3 is TGTGCCAGCAGGACAGGGGAAACTGGAAACACCATATATTTT.

This clone occurred once. This chain uses TRBV5-1 with TRBJ2-1; a weak D match, TRBD2 (5 bases). The CDR3 spans 14 residues. Germline V CDR1 and CDR2: SGHRS, YFSETQ. The ends were cut back, 4 bases at V and 8 bases at J, with 16 bases in the middle. CDR3 in amino acids: CASSQRGSEDEQFF. CDR3 DNA sequence: TGCGCCAGCAGCCAAAGAGGTAGCGAGGATGAGCAGTTCTTC.

The chain recombines TRBV28 with TRBJ2-3; 10 bases are shared with TRBD1. CDR3 size: 13 residues. The V gene end was trimmed by 8 bases and the J gene end by 3 bases; junction bases not matched to a gene: 2. Germline V gene lookup returns CDR1 MDHEN and CDR2 SYDVKM. CDR3 protein: CASRTGGTDTQYF. The CDR3 DNA reads as TGTGCCAGCCGGACAGGGGGGACAGATACGCAGTATTTT.

The chain combines TRBV7-2 with TRBJ2-1, with 8 nucleotides matching TRBD2. CDR1 and CDR2 (germline): SGHTA, FQGNSA. V lost 5 bases and J lost 3; bases outside the gene matches: 3. The CDR3 spans 14 residues. The CDR3 DNA reads TGTGCCAGCAGCCCTCTAGCGGGCTACAATGAGCAGTTCTTC. This codes for CASSPLAGYNEQFF.